Listed here is a single T cell receptor beta chain. Antigen specificity is unknown. Researchers sorted 300,000 cells of each CD8+ T cell subset in triplicate. These data belong to a study of CXCR3-negative and CXCR3-positive naive CD8 T cells. Study background: Overall TRB read output was approximately 150 million, and each library contained about 1.5 +/- 0.3 million reads.

With UMI labels, 5' RACE was used to prepare the TRB cDNA libraries. From its re-call of the 5' RACE reads, TCRdb lists each CDR3 protein once, without DNA. This sample's table has around 80,000 distinct CDR3 sequences. CDR3 size: 12 residues. The study, taken as a whole, reports: CXCR3-positive naive cells had more hydrophobic TRB CDR3s than CXCR3-negative naive cells. Naive subsets showed comparable surface CD5, and TCR interaction strength was also inferred from TRB CDR3 physicochemistry. Memory, not naive, CXCR3-negative and CXCR3-positive cells differed in TRBV-TRBJ usage.

This receptor was taken from a human donor in good health. Some clones in this sample may be carry-over from other donors' samples. V gene TRBV12-3 or TRBV12-4 combines with J gene TRBJ1-2; the D call of TRBD1 rests on TCRdb alone, since no DNA is present to check it. Material for sequencing was naive CXCR3+ CD8+ T cells from blood. The subset was: CD45RO-CCR7+CD27+CD95- naive CD8+ T cells expressing CXCR3 (TNR3+). This CDR3 reads CATQRQYYGYTF.